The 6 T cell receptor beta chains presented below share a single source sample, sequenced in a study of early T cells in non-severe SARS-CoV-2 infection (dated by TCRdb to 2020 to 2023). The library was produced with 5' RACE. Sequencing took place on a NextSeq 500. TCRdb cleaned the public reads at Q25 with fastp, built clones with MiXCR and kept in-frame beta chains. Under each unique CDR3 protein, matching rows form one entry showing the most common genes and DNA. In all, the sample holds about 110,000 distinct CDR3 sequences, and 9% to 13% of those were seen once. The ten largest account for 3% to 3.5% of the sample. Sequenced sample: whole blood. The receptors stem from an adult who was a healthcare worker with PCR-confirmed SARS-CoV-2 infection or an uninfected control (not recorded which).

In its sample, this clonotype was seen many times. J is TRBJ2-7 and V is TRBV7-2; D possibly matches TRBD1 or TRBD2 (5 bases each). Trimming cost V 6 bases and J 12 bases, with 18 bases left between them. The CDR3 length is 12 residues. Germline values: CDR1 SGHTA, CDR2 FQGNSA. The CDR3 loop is CASRIGTATLYF. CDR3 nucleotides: TGTGCCAGCAGGATCGGGACCGCCACTCTGTACTTC.

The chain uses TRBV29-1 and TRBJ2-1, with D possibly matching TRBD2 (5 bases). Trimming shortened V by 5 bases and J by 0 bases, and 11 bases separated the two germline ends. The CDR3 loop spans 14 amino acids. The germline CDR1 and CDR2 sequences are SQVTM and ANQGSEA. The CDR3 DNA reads TGCAGCGTTCAGCGGAGGAGCTCCTACAATGAGCAGTTCTTC. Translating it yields CSVQRRSSYNEQFF.

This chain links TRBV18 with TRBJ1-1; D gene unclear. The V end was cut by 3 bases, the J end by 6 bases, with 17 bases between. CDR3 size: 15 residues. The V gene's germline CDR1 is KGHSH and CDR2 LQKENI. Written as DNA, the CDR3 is TGTGCCAGCTCACCCGACATGCCGGCGAGCGCTGAAGCTTTCTTT. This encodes CASSPDMPASAEAFF.

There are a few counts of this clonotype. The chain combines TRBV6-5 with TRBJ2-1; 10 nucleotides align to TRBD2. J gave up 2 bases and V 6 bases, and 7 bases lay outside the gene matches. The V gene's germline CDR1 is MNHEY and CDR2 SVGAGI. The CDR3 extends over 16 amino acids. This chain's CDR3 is CASSPQTSGPYNEQFF. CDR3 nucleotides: TGTGCCAGCAGCCCTCAGACTAGCGGGCCCTACAATGAGCAGTTCTTC.

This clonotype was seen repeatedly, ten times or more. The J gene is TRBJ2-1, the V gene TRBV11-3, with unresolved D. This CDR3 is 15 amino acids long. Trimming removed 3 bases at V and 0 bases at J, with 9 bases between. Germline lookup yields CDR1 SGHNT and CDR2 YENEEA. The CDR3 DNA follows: TGTGCCAGCAGCTTGGACCCGCTCTCCTACAATGAGCAGTTCTTC. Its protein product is CASSLDPLSYNEQFF.

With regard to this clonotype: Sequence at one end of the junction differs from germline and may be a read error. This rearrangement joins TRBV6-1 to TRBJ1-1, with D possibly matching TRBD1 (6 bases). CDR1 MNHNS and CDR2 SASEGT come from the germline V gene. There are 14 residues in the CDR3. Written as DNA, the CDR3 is TGTGCCGGCAGTGAAGGAGGGGGAACCACTGAAGCTTTCTTT. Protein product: CAGSEGGGTTEAFF.